The present TCR beta chain was sequenced within a study of T cell clonality in common variable immunodeficiency. Germline CDR1 reads WNHNN; CDR2 reads SYGVQD (reference sequence). J gave up 4 bases and V 5 bases, and 2 bases lay outside the gene matches. The CDR3 contains 14 residues. This clone was seen at least ten times. Its specificity is not known. The observed sequence ends 3 residues before the CDR3 terminus, with the missing tail filled in from the germline J gene. General study points: Reportedly, TCR beta sequences from common variable immunodeficiency showed fewer deletions and N-nucleotide insertions. CVID subjects showed higher TCRbeta clonality than healthy controls. Links between repertoire features and CVID complications were heterogeneity-limited.

Measured with immunoSEQ multiplex PCR; TCRdb has only the in-frame clones, and not every one. This sample carries approximately 81,000 clones, none of them present only once. Sequenced: peripheral blood mononuclear cells. This sequence was found in a person aged 18-70 years in good health. The chain recombines TRBV10-1 with TRBJ2-2, with 9 nucleotides matching TRBD2. Incomplete CDR3 DNA: TGCGCCAGCAGTCTAGCGGGACTCACCGGGGAG. Translating gives CASSLAGLTGE. The complete CDR3 protein is CASSLAGLTGELFF.